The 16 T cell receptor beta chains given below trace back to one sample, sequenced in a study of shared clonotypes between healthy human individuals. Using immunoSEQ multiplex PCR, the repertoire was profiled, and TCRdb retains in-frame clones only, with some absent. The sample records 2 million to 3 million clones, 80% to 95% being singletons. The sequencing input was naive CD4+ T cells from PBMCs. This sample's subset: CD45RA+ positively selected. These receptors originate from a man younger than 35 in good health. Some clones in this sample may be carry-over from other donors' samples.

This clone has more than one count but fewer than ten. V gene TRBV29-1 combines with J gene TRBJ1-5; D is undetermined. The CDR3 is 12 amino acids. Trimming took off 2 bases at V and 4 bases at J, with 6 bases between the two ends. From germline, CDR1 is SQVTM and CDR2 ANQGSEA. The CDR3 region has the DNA TGCAGCGTTGAATCGGAGAATCAGCCCCAGCATTTT. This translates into CSVESENQPQHF. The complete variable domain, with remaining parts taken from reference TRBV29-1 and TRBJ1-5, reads SAVISQKPSRDICQRGTSLTIQCQVDSQVTMMFWYRQQPGQSLTLIATANQGSEATYESGFVIDKFPISRPNLTFSTLTVSNMSPEDSSIYLCSVESENQPQHFGDGTRLSIL.

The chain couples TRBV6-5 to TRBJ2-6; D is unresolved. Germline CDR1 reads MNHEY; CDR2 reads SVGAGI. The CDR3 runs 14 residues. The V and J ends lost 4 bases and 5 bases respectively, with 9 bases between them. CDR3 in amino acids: CASSWARRANVLTF. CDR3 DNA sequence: TGTGCCAGCAGTTGGGCTCGCCGGGCCAACGTCCTGACTTTC.

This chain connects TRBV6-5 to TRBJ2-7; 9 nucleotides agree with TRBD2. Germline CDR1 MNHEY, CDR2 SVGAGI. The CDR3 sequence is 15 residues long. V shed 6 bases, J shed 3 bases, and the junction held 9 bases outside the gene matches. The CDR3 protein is CASRVAGASGYEQYF. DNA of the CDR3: TGTGCCAGCAGGGTAGCGGGAGCCTCTGGCTACGAGCAGTACTTC.

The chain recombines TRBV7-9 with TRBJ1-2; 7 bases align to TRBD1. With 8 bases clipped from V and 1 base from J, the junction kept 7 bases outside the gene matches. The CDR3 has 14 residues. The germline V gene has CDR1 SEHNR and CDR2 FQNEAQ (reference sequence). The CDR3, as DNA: TGTGCCAGCCAGCCAGGGGGGAGTAACTATGGCTACACCTTC. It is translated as CASQPGGSNYGYTF.

CDR3 residues: CASSQSNSPFRTDTQYF. The CDR3 coding sequence is TGTGCCAGCTCACAAAGTAACTCGCCCTTTCGCACAGATACGCAGTATTTT. V gene TRBV18 combines with J gene TRBJ2-3; D not certain. The ends were cut back, 4 bases at V and 1 base at J, with 18 bases in the middle. Germline V lookup: CDR1 KGHSH, CDR2 LQKENI. The CDR3 has 17 amino acids. The variable domain in full, completed from reference TRBV18 and TRBJ2-3, reads NAGVMQNPRHLVRRRGQEARLRCSPMKGHSHVYWYRQLPEEGLKFMVYLQKENIIDESGMPKERFSAEFPKEGPSILRIQQVVRGDSAAYFCASSQSNSPFRTDTQYFGPGTRLTVL.

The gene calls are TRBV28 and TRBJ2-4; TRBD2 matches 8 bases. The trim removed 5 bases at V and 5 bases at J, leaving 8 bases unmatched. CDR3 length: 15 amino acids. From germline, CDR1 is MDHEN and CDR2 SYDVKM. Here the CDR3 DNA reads TGTGCCAGCAGTGACCCGCCGGGAGGGCAAAACATTCAGTACTTC. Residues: CASSDPPGGQNIQYF. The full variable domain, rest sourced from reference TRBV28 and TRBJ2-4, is DVKVTQSSRYLVKRTGEKVFLECVQDMDHENMFWYRQDPGLGLRLIYFSYDVKMKEKGDIPEGYSVSREKKERFSLILESASTNQTSMYLCASSDPPGGQNIQYFGAGTRLSVL.

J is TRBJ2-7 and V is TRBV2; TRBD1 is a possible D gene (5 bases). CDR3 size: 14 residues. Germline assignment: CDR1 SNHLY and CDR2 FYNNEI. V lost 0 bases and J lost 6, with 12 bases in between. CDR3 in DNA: TGTGCCAGCAGTGAAGCGGGGCCTGGGGCCGAGCAGTACTTC. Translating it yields CASSEAGPGAEQYF. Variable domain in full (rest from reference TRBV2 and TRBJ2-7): EPEVTQTPSHQVTQMGQEVILRCVPISNHLYFYWYRQILGQKVEFLVSFYNNEISEKSEIFDDQFSVERPDGSNFTLKIRSTKLEDSAMYFCASSEAGPGAEQYFGPGTRLTVT.

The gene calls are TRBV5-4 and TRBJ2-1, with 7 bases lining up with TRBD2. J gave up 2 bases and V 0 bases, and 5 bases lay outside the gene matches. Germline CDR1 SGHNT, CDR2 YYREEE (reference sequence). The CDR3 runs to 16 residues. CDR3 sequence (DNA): TGTGCCAGCAGCTTGGCCGGGGGGTTAACCTACAATGAGCAGTTCTTC. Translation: CASSLAGGLTYNEQFF.

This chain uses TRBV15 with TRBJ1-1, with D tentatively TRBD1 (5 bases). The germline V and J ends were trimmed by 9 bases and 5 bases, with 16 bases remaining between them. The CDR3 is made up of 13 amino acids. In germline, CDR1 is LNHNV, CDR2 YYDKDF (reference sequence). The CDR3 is CATDSLGGTEAFF. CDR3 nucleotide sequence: TGTGCCACAGACTCTCTTGGGGGGACTGAAGCTTTCTTT.

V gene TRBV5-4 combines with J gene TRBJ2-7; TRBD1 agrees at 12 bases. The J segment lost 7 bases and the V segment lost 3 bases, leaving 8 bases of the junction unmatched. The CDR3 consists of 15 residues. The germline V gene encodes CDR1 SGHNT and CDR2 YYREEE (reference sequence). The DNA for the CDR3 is TGTGCCAGCAGCTCCGGGACAGGGGGCCGGGGGGAGCAGTACTTC. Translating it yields CASSSGTGGRGEQYF.

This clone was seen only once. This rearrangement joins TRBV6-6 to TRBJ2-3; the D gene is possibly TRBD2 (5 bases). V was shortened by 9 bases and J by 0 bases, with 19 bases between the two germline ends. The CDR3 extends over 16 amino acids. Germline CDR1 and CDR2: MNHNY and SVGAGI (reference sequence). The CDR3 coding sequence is TGTGCCAGTGCCACCGGCGGCGGGCCTAGCACAGATACGCAGTATTTT. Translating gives CASATGGGPSTDTQYF.

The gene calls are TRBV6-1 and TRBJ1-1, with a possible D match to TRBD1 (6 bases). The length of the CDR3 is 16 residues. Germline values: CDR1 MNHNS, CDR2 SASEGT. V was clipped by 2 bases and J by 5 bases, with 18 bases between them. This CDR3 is CASSEKIGGVLTEAFF. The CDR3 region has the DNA TGTGCCAGCAGTGAAAAAATCGGGGGCGTCTTGACTGAAGCTTTCTTT.

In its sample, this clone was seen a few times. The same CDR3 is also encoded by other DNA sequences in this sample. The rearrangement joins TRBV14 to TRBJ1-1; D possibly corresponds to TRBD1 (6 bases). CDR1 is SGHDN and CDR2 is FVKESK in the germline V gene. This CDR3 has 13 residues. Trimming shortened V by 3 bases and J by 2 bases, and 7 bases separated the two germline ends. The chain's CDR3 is CASSQGQNTEAFF. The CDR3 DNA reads TGTGCCAGCAGCCAGGGACAAAACACTGAAGCTTTCTTT.

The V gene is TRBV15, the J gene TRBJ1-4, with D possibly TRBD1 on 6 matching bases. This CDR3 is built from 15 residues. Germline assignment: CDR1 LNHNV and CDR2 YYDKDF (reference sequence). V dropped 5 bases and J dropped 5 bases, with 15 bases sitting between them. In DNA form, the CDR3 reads TGTGCCACCAGCTTCCGGACAGAGATAAATGAAAAACTGTTTTTT. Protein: CATSFRTEINEKLFF.

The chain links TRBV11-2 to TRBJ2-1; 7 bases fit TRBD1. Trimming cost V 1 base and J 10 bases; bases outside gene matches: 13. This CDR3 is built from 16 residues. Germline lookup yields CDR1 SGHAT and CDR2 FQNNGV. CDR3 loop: CASSLVGQVGRREQFF. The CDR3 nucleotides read TGTGCCAGCAGCTTAGTTGGACAGGTTGGCCGTCGCGAGCAGTTCTTC.

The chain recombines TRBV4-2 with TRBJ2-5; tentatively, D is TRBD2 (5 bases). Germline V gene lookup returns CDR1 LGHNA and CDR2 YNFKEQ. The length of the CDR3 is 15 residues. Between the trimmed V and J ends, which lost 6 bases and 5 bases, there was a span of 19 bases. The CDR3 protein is CASRPGKGSGETQYF. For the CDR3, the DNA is TGTGCCAGCAGACCCGGGAAAGGTTCCGGGGAGACCCAGTACTTC.